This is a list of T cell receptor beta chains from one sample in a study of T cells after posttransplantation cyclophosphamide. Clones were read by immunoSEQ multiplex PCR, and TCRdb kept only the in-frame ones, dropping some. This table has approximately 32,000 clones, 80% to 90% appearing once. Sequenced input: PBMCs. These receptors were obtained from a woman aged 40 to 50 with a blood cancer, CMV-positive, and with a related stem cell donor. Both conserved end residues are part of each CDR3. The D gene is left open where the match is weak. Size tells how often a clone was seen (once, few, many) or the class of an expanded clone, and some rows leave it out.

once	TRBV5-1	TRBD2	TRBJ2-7	CASSSGTSILYEQYF	TGCGCCAGCAGCTCCGGGACTAGCATCCTCTACGAGCAGTACTTC
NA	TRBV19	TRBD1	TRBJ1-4	CASSSRRAGGGFNEKLFF	TGTGCCAGTAGTTCGAGAAGGGCAGGGGGCGGTTTTAATGAAAAACTGTTTTTT
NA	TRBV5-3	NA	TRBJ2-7	CARSFSQDSYEQYF	TGTGCCAGAAGCTTCAGTCAGGACTCCTACGAGCAGTACTTC
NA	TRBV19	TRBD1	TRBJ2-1	CASRDPGQGLHGEQFF	TGTGCCAGTAGGGACCCGGGACAGGGATTACATGGTGAGCAGTTCTTC
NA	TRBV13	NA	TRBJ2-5	CASTLGGAETQYF	TGTGCCAGCACCCTGGGGGGTGCGGAGACCCAGTACTTC
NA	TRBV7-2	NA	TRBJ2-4	CASSFSNIQYF	TGTGCCAGCAGTTTTTCGAACATTCAGTACTTC
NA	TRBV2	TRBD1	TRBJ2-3	CASRTGGYDTQYF	TGTGCCAGCCGGACAGGGGGTTATGATACGCAGTATTTT
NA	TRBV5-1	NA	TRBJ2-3	CASSLNGQGGDTQYF	TGCGCCAGCAGCTTGAACGGGCAGGGCGGAGATACGCAGTATTTT
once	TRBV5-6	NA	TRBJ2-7	CASSYTGFNEQYF	TGTGCCAGCTCCTACACAGGGTTCAACGAGCAGTACTTC
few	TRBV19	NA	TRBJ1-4	CASSTDGLNEKLFF	TGTGCCAGTAGTACAGACGGTCTTAATGAAAAACTGTTTTTT
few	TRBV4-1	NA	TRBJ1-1	CASSPLSGRKGMNTEAFF	TGCGCCAGCAGCCCGTTGTCGGGGAGGAAGGGAATGAACACTGAAGCTTTCTTT
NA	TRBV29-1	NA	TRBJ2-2	CSVEDGVRGKLFF	TGCAGCGTTGAAGATGGGGTACGCGGGAAGCTGTTTTTT
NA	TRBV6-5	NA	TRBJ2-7	CASIGNNEQYF	TGTGCCAGCATCGGGAATAACGAGCAGTACTTC